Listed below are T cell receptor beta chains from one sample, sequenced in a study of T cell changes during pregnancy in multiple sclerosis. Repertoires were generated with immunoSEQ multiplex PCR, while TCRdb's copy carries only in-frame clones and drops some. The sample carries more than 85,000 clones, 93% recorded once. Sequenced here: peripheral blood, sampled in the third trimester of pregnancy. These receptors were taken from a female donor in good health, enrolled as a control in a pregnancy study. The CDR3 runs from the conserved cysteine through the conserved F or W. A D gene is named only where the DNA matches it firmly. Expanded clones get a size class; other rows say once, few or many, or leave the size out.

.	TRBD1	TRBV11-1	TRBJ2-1	CASSFTGVPQGEQFF	TGTGCCAGCAGCTTCACAGGGGTTCCCCAGGGTGAGCAGTTCTTC
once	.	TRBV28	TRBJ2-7	CASSLGLSYEQYF	TGTGCCAGCAGTTTGGGGCTTTCCTACGAGCAGTACTTC
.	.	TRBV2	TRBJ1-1	CASRAGIEAFF	TGTGCCAGCAGGGCCGGGATTGAAGCTTTCTTT
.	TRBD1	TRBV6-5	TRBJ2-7	CASSRTGRTYEQYF	TGTGCCAGCAGCAGGACAGGACGAACCTACGAGCAGTACTTC
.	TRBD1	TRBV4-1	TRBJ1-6	CASSLGQGNSPLHF	TGCGCCAGCAGCCTAGGACAGGGGAACTCACCCCTCCACTTT
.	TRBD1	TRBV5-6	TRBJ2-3	CASSLQGAGDTQYF	TGTGCCAGCAGCTTGCAGGGGGCAGGAGATACGCAGTATTTT
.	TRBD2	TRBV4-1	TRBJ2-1	CASSLLGLVYNEQFF	TGCGCCAGCAGCCTACTGGGACTAGTCTACAATGAGCAGTTCTTC
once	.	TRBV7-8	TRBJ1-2	CASSLLKSTRGGEKEGYTF	TGTGCCAGCAGCCTATTGAAGTCTACAAGGGGAGGAGAAAAAGAAGGCTACACCTTC
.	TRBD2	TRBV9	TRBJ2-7	CASSEGTSGSYEQYF	TGTGCCAGCAGCGAGGGGACTAGCGGTTCCTACGAGCAGTACTTC
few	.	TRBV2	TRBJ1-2	CASVEGPNGGYTF	TGTGCCAGCGTTGAGGGCCCCAATGGAGGCTACACCTTC
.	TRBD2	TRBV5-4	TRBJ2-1	CASSSGLAGSYNEQFF	TGTGCCAGCAGCTCCGGACTAGCAGGCTCCTACAATGAGCAGTTCTTC
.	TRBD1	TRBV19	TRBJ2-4	CASRRDSKNIQYF	TGTGCCAGTCGCAGGGACAGCAAAAACATTCAGTACTTC
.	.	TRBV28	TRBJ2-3	CASSFSSSGVISTDTQYF	TGTGCCAGCAGTTTTTCCTCATCGGGAGTGATAAGCACAGATACGCAGTATTTT
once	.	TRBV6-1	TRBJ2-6	CASSEARAGANVLTF	TGTGCCAGCAGTGAAGCGCGCGCTGGGGCCAACGTCCTGACTTTC
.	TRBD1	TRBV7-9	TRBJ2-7	CASSGGQAVYEQYF	TGTGCCAGCAGCGGGGGACAGGCGGTCTACGAGCAGTACTTC
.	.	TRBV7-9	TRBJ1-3	CASSLGAAASGNTIYF	TGTGCCAGCAGCTTAGGTGCGGCGGCCTCTGGAAACACCATATATTTT
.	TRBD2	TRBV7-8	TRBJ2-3	CASSLAVGRSTDTQYF	TGTGCCAGCAGCTTAGCGGTCGGGAGGTCTACAGATACGCAGTATTTT
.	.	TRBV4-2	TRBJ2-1	CASSQAAGNYNEQFF	TGTGCCAGCAGCCAAGCCGCGGGAAACTACAATGAGCAGTTCTTC
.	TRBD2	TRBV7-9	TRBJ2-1	CASSLLAGGWNEQFF	TGTGCCAGCAGCTTACTAGCGGGAGGCTGGAATGAGCAGTTCTTC
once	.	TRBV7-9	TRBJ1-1	CASSLIGQVTFF	TGTGCCAGCAGCTTAATTGGGCAGGTTACTTTCTTT
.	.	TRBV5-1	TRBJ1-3	CASSLDQGGNGNTIYF	TGCGCCAGCAGCTTGGACCAGGGAGGTAATGGAAACACCATATATTTT
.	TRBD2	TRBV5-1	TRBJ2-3	CASSTGTSGMGLYTQYF	TGCGCCAGCAGCACCGGGACTAGCGGGATGGGGCTTTATACGCAGTATTTT
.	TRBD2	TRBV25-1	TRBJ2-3	CASSSPSGKGADTQYF	TGTGCCAGCAGCTCCCCAAGCGGGAAAGGGGCAGATACGCAGTATTTT
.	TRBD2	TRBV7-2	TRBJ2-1	CASSLLAGGTYNEQFF	TGTGCCAGCAGCTTACTAGCGGGAGGGACCTACAATGAGCAGTTCTTC
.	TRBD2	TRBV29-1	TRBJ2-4	CSVDGGVANIQYF	TGCAGCGTTGATGGGGGGGTTGCAAACATTCAGTACTTC
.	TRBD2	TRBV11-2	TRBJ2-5	CASSWGGGETQYF	TGTGCCAGCAGCTGGGGGGGAGGGGAGACCCAGTACTTC
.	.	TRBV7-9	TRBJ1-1	CASSLGLGRNTEAFF	TGTGCCAGCAGCTTAGGGCTGGGCCGGAACACTGAAGCTTTCTTT
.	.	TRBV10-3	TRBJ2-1	CAISPRSSYNEQFF	TGTGCCATCAGTCCAAGGAGCTCCTACAATGAGCAGTTCTTC
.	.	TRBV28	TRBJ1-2	CASRSREGYTF	TGTGCCAGCCGTTCACGTGAGGGCTACACCTTC
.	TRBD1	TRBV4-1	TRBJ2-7	CASSPSTGQGYEQYF	TGCGCCAGCAGCCCTTCCACGGGACAGGGGTACGAGCAGTACTTC
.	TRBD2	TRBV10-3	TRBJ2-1	CAISEAQTSGRAAYNEQFF	TGTGCCATCAGTGAGGCCCAGACTAGCGGGAGGGCTGCCTACAATGAGCAGTTCTTC
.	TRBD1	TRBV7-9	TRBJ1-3	CASSPQSGGTSGNTIYF	TGTGCCAGCAGCCCACAGTCAGGGGGTACCTCTGGAAACACCATATATTTT
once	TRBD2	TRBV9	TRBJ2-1	CASSVGGAGAFHEQFF	TGTGCCAGCAGCGTAGGAGGGGCGGGAGCGTTCCATGAGCAGTTCTTC
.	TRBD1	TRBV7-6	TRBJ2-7	CASSGRTGRINYEQYF	TGTGCCAGCAGCGGACGGACAGGACGGATCAACTACGAGCAGTACTTC
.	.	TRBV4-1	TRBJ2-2	CASSQVQTSSTGELFF	TGCGCCAGCAGCCAAGTACAGACCTCCTCAACCGGGGAGCTGTTTTTT
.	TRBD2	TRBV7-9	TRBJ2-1	CASSPSGTSGISSYNEQFF	TGTGCCAGCAGCCCCTCCGGGACTAGCGGGATTAGCTCCTACAATGAGCAGTTCTTC
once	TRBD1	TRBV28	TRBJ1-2	CASRDRGKNYGYTF	TGTGCCAGCAGGGACAGGGGTAAGAACTATGGCTACACCTTC
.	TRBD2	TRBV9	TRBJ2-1	CASSVAGGSGSEEQFF	TGTGCCAGCAGCGTAGCGGGTGGGAGCGGGAGTGAGGAGCAGTTCTTC
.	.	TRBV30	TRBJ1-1	CAWTGGGTEAFF	TGTGCCTGGACGGGCGGGGGAACTGAAGCTTTCTTT
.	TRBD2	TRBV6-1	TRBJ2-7	CASSEISGSSYEQYF	TGTGCCAGCAGTGAGATTAGCGGGAGCTCCTACGAGCAGTACTTC
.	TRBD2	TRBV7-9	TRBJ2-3	CASSARLASSTDTQYF	TGTGCCAGCAGCGCCCGACTAGCGTCTAGCACAGATACGCAGTATTTT
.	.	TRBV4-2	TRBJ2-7	CASSQGEGAYEQYF	TGTGCCAGCAGCCAAGGGGAGGGGGCCTACGAGCAGTACTTC
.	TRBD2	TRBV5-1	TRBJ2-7	CASSSGTSGTYEQYF	TGCGCCAGCAGCTCCGGGACTAGCGGGACATACGAGCAGTACTTC
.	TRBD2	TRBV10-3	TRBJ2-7	CATVTRVTGGSSYEQYF	TGTGCCACCGTAACGAGAGTTACGGGAGGGAGCTCCTACGAGCAGTACTTC
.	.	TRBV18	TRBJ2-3	CASSPLEGTSTDTQYF	TGTGCCAGCTCACCACTTGAGGGGACAAGCACAGATACGCAGTATTTT
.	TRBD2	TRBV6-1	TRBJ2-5	CASSELRGLAESPETQYF	TGTGCCAGCAGTGAACTCCGCGGACTAGCGGAAAGTCCGGAGACCCAGTACTTC
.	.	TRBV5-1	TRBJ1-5	CASSLTGGRGGDQPQHF	TGCGCCAGCAGCTTGACGGGGGGCCGCGGAGGTGATCAGCCCCAGCATTTT
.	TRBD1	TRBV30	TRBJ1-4	CAWSTGQGGEKLFF	TGTGCCTGGAGTACAGGACAGGGCGGTGAAAAACTGTTTTTT
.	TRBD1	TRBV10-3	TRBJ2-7	CAISDTGDGGEQYF	TGTGCCATCAGTGACACAGGGGACGGAGGCGAGCAGTACTTC
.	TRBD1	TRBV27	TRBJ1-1	CASSDRASAATEAFF	TGTGCCAGCAGCGACAGGGCCTCCGCGGCCACTGAAGCTTTCTTT
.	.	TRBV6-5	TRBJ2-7	CASSYGGSGYEQYF	TGTGCCAGCAGTTATGGAGGTTCAGGCTACGAGCAGTACTTC
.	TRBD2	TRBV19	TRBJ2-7	CASSQAGGPYEQYF	TGTGCCAGTAGCCAAGCGGGAGGGCCCTACGAGCAGTACTTC
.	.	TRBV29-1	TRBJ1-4	CSVESGDNEKLFF	TGCAGCGTTGAGAGCGGTGATAATGAAAAACTGTTTTTT
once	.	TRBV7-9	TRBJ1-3	CASSLSRGGSGNTIYF	TGTGCCAGCAGCTTATCTCGGGGGGGATCTGGAAACACCATATATTTT